This entry describes one T cell receptor (beta chain). Its antigen is unknown. The data were obtained in a study of cytomegalovirus exposure and HLA in healthy donors. Whole-study findings and limits: The investigators catalogued about 170 TCR beta chains as cytomegalovirus-associated.

PCR involved 60 Vbeta and 13 Jbeta primers. Clones were read by immunoSEQ multiplex PCR, and TCRdb kept only the in-frame ones, dropping some. The table records about 140,000 clones, 80% of them present only once. At sampling all donors were nominally healthy, likely with unrecorded immune exposures. The sequenced sample was PBMCs. The source is a man aged 40-49 years in good health and CMV-seropositive.

This chain's CDR3 is CASSSQATSNQPQHF. The CDR3 nucleotides read TGTGCCAGCAGTTCCCAGGCGACTAGCAATCAGCCCCAGCATTTT. V usage is TRBV6-1 and J usage is TRBJ1-5; D not certain. The germline V gene has CDR1 MNHNS and CDR2 SASEGT. Trimming took off 5 bases at V and 0 bases at J, with 11 bases between the two ends. The CDR3 totals 15 residues.